Following are 8 T cell receptor beta chains from one sample sequenced in a study of blood T cell repertoires in COVID-19. TCRdb's copy holds only in-frame clones and misses some; the assay was immunoSEQ multiplex PCR. The profile covers around 150,000 clones, with 80% to 90% appearing a single time and roughly 3.5% taken by the ten largest. The specimen was PBMCs or T cells enriched from blood (not recorded which). These receptors were taken from a woman in her 50s with acute COVID-19.

In its sample, this clone was seen a few times. The chain has TRBV11-2 and TRBJ2-1, with 8 bases matching TRBD2. This CDR3 has 11 amino acids. Germline CDR1 SGHAT, CDR2 FQNNGV. Unmatched junction bases numbered 7, after V lost 5 bases and J lost 16 bases. The CDR3 reads CASSPTSVVFF. The DNA for the CDR3 is TGTGCCAGCAGCCCGACTAGCGTGGTTTTCTTC.

The chain combines TRBV7-9 with TRBJ1-1; D is possibly TRBD1 (5 bases). CDR1 is SEHNR and CDR2 is FQNEAQ in the germline V gene (reference sequence). Between the trimmed V and J ends, which lost 3 bases and 5 bases, there was a span of 10 bases. The CDR3 extends over 13 amino acids. CDR3 DNA sequence: TGTGCCAGCAGCTTTTATGCAGGGACTGAAGCTTTCTTT. This encodes CASSFYAGTEAFF.

The rearrangement links TRBV27 to TRBJ2-7; a possible D gene is TRBD2 (5 bases). CDR3 length equals 15 residues. The germline V gene has CDR1 MNHEY and CDR2 SMNVEV (reference sequence). V dropped 7 bases and J dropped 2 bases, with 18 bases sitting between them. DNA of the CDR3: TGTGCCAGCATGGTCCGGGGAGAATCCGCCTACGAGCAGTACTTC. Its translation is CASMVRGESAYEQYF.

V usage is TRBV7-9 and J usage is TRBJ2-5, with 11 bases that match TRBD1. This CDR3 has 16 amino acids. Germline values: CDR1 SEHNR, CDR2 FQNEAQ (reference sequence). The ends lost 3 bases at V and 5 bases at J; junction bases unmatched: 8. The CDR3 sequence is CASSFTRTGGLETQYF. Written as DNA, the CDR3 is TGTGCCAGCAGCTTTACCCGGACAGGGGGCTTGGAGACCCAGTACTTC.

V is TRBV19 and J is TRBJ2-5; possible D gene TRBD1, 7 bases. This CDR3 spans 14 amino acids. Germline CDR1 and CDR2: LNHDA and SQIVND (reference sequence). The V and J ends lost 6 bases and 2 bases respectively, with 13 bases between them. DNA for the CDR3: TGTGCCAGTAGCGTGACAGGGACTCAAGAGACCCAGTACTTC. It encodes CASSVTGTQETQYF.

This chain uses TRBV4-3 with TRBJ1-2; D is uncertain. This CDR3 is built from 15 residues. The V gene lost 1 base and the J gene lost 0 bases, with 9 bases spanning the gap. CDR1 is LGHNA and CDR2 is YSLEER in the germline V gene. CDR3 sequence (DNA): TGCGCCAGCAGCCAAGGGTGGCAGGCTAACTATGGCTACACCTTC. This encodes CASSQGWQANYGYTF.

CDR3 DNA: TGTGCCAGCAGCTATACAGGGTTGTACACCGGGGAGCTGTTTTTT. It yields the protein CASSYTGLYTGELFF. The V call is TRBV7-9, the J call TRBJ2-2; D is possibly TRBD1 (6 bases). V lost 4 bases to trimming and J lost 3 bases, with 12 bases between them. This CDR3 has 15 amino acids. Germline CDR1 SEHNR, CDR2 FQNEAQ (reference sequence).

The chain employs TRBV11-3 and TRBJ2-7; TRBD1 is a possible D gene (5 bases). V lost 3 bases and J lost 2, with 8 bases in between. This CDR3 has 13 amino acids. Germline CDR1 SGHNT, CDR2 YENEEA. The CDR3 DNA follows: TGTGCCAGCAGCTTCCGGACAACCTACGAGCAGTACTTC. It specifies CASSFRTTYEQYF.